Each of the 22 T cell receptor beta chains below was sequenced from the same sample in a study of cytomegalovirus exposure and HLA in healthy donors. PCR amplification relied on 60 Vbeta primers (plus 13 Jbeta primers). Using immunoSEQ multiplex PCR, the repertoire was profiled, and TCRdb retains in-frame clones only, with some absent. The repertoire holds over 150,000 clones, 80% seen once, with roughly 5% in the top ten. Input material: PBMCs. The receptors come from a man aged 25-45 years in good health and CMV-seronegative.

The rearrangement uses TRBV11-2 and TRBJ1-4; 9 bases are shared with TRBD1. Germline CDR1 reads SGHAT; CDR2 reads FQNNGV. CDR3 length equals 17 residues. V was pared by 6 bases and J by 0 bases, with 8 bases of the junction left unmatched. The CDR3 spells CASSWGQGVATNEKLFF. CDR3 sequence (DNA): TGTGCCAGCAGTTGGGGACAGGGCGTTGCAACTAATGAAAAACTGTTTTTT.

The chain uses TRBV7-2 and TRBJ2-3, with 10 bases matching TRBD2. This CDR3 contains 15 residues. V lost 5 bases and J lost 6; bases outside the gene matches: 8. CDR1 and CDR2 (germline): SGHTA, FQGNSA. The CDR3 loop reads CASSLTSGVSDTQYF. Here the CDR3 DNA reads TGTGCCAGCAGCCTTACTAGCGGGGTATCGGATACGCAGTATTTT.

This chain joins TRBV27 and TRBJ2-1, with 8 bases that match TRBD2. The germline V gene encodes CDR1 MNHEY and CDR2 SMNVEV (reference sequence). The CDR3 is made up of 14 amino acids. J lost 4 bases, V lost 3 bases, and 2 bases had no gene match. Written as DNA, the CDR3 is TGTGCCAGCAGTTTTGGCGGGGGGTACAATGAGCAGTTCTTC. Amino acids: CASSFGGGYNEQFF.

The rearrangement links TRBV7-2 to TRBJ2-6; D remains unclear. Germline V gene sequence: CDR1 SGHTA, CDR2 FQGNSA. V lost 5 bases and J 2 bases, leaving 7 bases between the germline ends. CDR3 length: 14 amino acids. This chain's CDR3 is CASSLEPGANVLTF. For the CDR3, the DNA is TGTGCCAGCAGCCTCGAGCCTGGGGCCAACGTCCTGACTTTC.

The chain combines TRBV11-3 with TRBJ2-3, with D maybe TRBD2 (6 bases). There are 15 residues in the CDR3. V was trimmed by 2 bases and J by 4 bases, leaving 13 bases between them. Per the germline V gene, CDR1 is SGHNT and CDR2 is YENEEA. The CDR3 DNA reads TGTGCCAGCAGCTTAACTAGAGGGGAGGCAGATACGCAGTATTTT. Translation gives CASSLTRGEADTQYF.

The gene calls are TRBV27 and TRBJ1-4, with D maybe TRBD1 (6 bases). This CDR3 has 14 residues. Trimming shortened V by 0 bases and J by 6 bases, and 8 bases separated the two germline ends. Germline-derived CDR1 and CDR2 are MNHEY and SMNVEV (reference sequence). Here the CDR3 DNA reads TGTGCCAGCAGTTTATCCAGGGGAGATGAAAAACTGTTTTTT. Its translation: CASSLSRGDEKLFF.

The CDR3 coding sequence is TGCGCCAGCAGCCCCTGGGGGGTTATGAACACCGGGGAGCTGTTTTTT. Its translation is CASSPWGVMNTGELFF. The rearrangement links TRBV5-1 to TRBJ2-2, with D possibly TRBD2 on 6 matching bases. The CDR3 has 16 amino acids. Germline V CDR1 and CDR2: SGHRS, YFSETQ. Trimming pared 4 bases from V and 1 base from J, leaving 14 bases between. Filled out from reference TRBV5-1 and TRBJ2-2, the complete variable domain reads KAGVTQTPRYLIKTRGQQVTLSCSPISGHRSVSWYQQTPGQGLQFLFEYFSETQRNKGNFPGRFSGRQFSNSRSEMNVSTLELGDSALYLCASSPWGVMNTGELFFGEGSRLTVL.

The V gene is TRBV11-3, the J gene TRBJ2-1; possibly TRBD1 for D (6 bases). CDR3 length equals 15 residues. V was shortened by 6 bases and J by 5 bases, with 17 bases between the two germline ends. The germline V gene encodes CDR1 SGHNT and CDR2 YENEEA. CDR3 amino acids: CASRFGTSSNNEQFF. In DNA, the CDR3 is TGTGCCAGCAGATTCGGGACATCATCGAACAATGAGCAGTTCTTC.

The chain employs TRBV9 and TRBJ2-5; 10 bases align to TRBD1. Losses at the gene ends were 3 bases for V and 4 bases for J; bases not matched to a gene: 9. Germline-derived CDR1 and CDR2 are SGDLS and YYNGEE. The CDR3 consists of 16 residues. The CDR3 coding sequence is TGTGCCAGCAGCGGGACAGGGGGGAATGGGCTAGAGACCCAGTACTTC. As protein: CASSGTGGNGLETQYF.

Comment on this clone: This same CDR3 is encoded by further DNA sequences in the sample. V and J are TRBV28 and TRBJ1-1; D is unresolved. CDR1 is MDHEN, CDR2 SYDVKM, per germline. The CDR3 covers 13 residues. V lost 1 base and J lost 1, with 4 bases in between. The CDR3 sequence is CASSLSGNTEAFF. The CDR3 region has the DNA TGTGCCAGCAGTTTATCGGGGAACACTGAAGCTTTCTTT.

CDR3: CASSSYRGTSYEQYF. DNA for the CDR3: TGCGCCAGCAGCTCATACCGGGGAACTTCCTACGAGCAGTACTTC. The chain uses TRBV5-1 and TRBJ2-7; tentative D call: TRBD2 (5 bases). Trimming took off 3 bases at V and 1 base at J, with 14 bases between the two ends. Germline V gives CDR1 SGHRS, CDR2 YFSETQ. CDR3 length: 15 residues.

The gene calls are TRBV6-6 and TRBJ2-7; 9 bases are shared with TRBD1. The CDR3 loop spans 13 amino acids. J lost 2 bases, V lost 7 bases, and 3 bases had no gene match. CDR1 MNHNY and CDR2 SVGAGI come from the germline V gene (reference sequence). CDR3: CASTGQGPYEQYF. CDR3 DNA sequence: TGTGCCAGCACGGGACAGGGACCCTACGAGCAGTACTTC.

The chain recombines TRBV29-1 with TRBJ2-1; D uncertain. The CDR3 totals 13 residues. V lost 3 bases and J 2 bases, leaving 8 bases between the germline ends. Per germline, CDR1 SQVTM and CDR2 ANQGSEA. CDR3 residues: CSVEGRPYNEQFF. CDR3 bases: TGCAGCGTTGAGGGCCGACCCTACAATGAGCAGTTCTTC.

The CDR3 DNA is TGTGCCAGCAGTCCGAAACAGGCGATCCACTCCTACGAGCAGTACTTC. As protein: CASSPKQAIHSYEQYF. V and J are TRBV27 and TRBJ2-7; possible D gene TRBD1, 5 bases. V was clipped by 5 bases and J by 0 bases, with 17 bases between them. Germline CDR1 and CDR2: MNHEY and SMNVEV (reference sequence). This CDR3 has 16 residues.

This chain links TRBV5-8 with TRBJ1-5; no clear D. The V gene's germline CDR1 is SGHTS and CDR2 YDEGEE. This CDR3 contains 14 residues. Trimming removed 0 bases at V and 3 bases at J, with 7 bases between. The CDR3 sequence is CASSLGTLNQPQHF. The CDR3 coding sequence is TGTGCCAGCAGCTTGGGGACTCTCAATCAGCCCCAGCATTTT.

This chain links TRBV27 with TRBJ1-4, with D possibly TRBD1 on 5 matching bases. The CDR3 contains 15 residues. V lost 6 bases and J 5 bases, leaving 16 bases between the germline ends. The germline CDR1 and CDR2 sequences are MNHEY and SMNVEV (reference sequence). The CDR3 DNA follows: TGTGCCAGCAGACCCTGGGGGGTTAGGAATGAAAAACTGTTTTTT. It encodes CASRPWGVRNEKLFF.

This clone has just one count. The rearrangement uses TRBV9 and TRBJ2-1; D is perhaps TRBD2 (7 bases). The V gene's germline CDR1 is SGDLS and CDR2 YYNGEE. The CDR3 is made up of 13 amino acids. Trimming removed 6 bases at V and 5 bases at J, with 12 bases between. The CDR3: CASTGGGDNEQFF. The CDR3 nucleotides are TGTGCCAGCACGGGGGGCGGGGACAATGAGCAGTTCTTC.

This clone was counted once. This chain connects TRBV7-2 to TRBJ1-1, with TRBD1 matching over 7 bases. The CDR3 has 14 amino acids. J lost 3 bases, V lost 4 bases, and 5 bases had no gene match. Germline CDR1 is SGHTA and CDR2 is FQGNSA. The CDR3 reads CASSYDRVHTEAFF. The CDR3, as DNA: TGTGCCAGCAGCTACGACAGGGTTCACACTGAAGCTTTCTTT.

V usage is TRBV7-3 and J usage is TRBJ2-7; 10 bases align to TRBD2. The CDR3 runs 15 residues. J was trimmed by 2 bases and V by 3 bases; bases with no gene match: 4. CDR1 is SGHTA and CDR2 is FQGTGA in the germline V gene. The CDR3 bases are TGTGCCAGCAGCTTCACTAGCGGGACCCCCTACGAGCAGTACTTC. Amino acid sequence: CASSFTSGTPYEQYF.

DNA for the CDR3: TGTGCCAGCAGCGGAGGCAGATCAGATGGCTACACCTTC. It yields the protein CASSGGRSDGYTF. The gene calls are TRBV9 and TRBJ1-2; the D is unclear. CDR1 is SGDLS and CDR2 is YYNGEE in the germline V gene. The V gene lost 3 bases and the J gene lost 6 bases, with 12 bases spanning the gap. The CDR3 consists of 13 residues.

The chain has TRBV5-6 and TRBJ1-2; 9 positions agree with TRBD1. V shed 4 bases and J 4 bases; nucleotides not matched to a gene: 5. This CDR3 is 14 amino acids long. The germline V gene has CDR1 SGHDT and CDR2 YYEEEE. CDR3 amino acids: CASSPGTGFYGYTF. The CDR3 region has the DNA TGTGCCAGCAGCCCCGGGACAGGGTTCTATGGCTACACCTTC. Full variable domain (missing parts from reference TRBV5-6 and TRBJ1-2): DAGVTQSPTHLIKTRGQQVTLRCSPKSGHDTVSWYQQALGQGPQFIFQYYEEEERQRGNFPDRFSGHQFPNYSSELNVNALLLGDSALYLCASSPGTGFYGYTFGSGTRLTVV.

This chain uses TRBV15 with TRBJ2-3; TRBD1 is a possible D gene (6 bases). The V gene lost 8 bases and the J gene lost 0 bases, with 12 bases spanning the gap. The V gene's germline CDR1 is LNHNV and CDR2 YYDKDF (reference sequence). The CDR3 runs to 14 residues. CDR3 protein: CATGPGDSTDTQYF. In nucleotides, the CDR3 is TGTGCCACCGGTCCAGGGGATAGCACAGATACGCAGTATTTT.